In this sample, the clone carrying this T cell receptor (beta chain) turned up a few times. Amplified regions were TCR beta CDR3 sequences from RNA transcripts. An initial round of RT-PCR targeting the TCR CDR3 relied on the HTBI primer set. TCRdb independently ran MiXCR on the multiplex PCR reads; one entry per CDR3 protein. The sample records about 250,000 distinct CDR3 sequences, about 20% being singletons. The sample comes from a study of T cells in Graves' hyperthyroidism and ophthalmopathy. The CDR3 loop spans 15 amino acids. Trimming removed 7 bases at V and 2 bases at J, with 16 bases between. Germline CDR1 reads MDHEN; CDR2 reads SYDVKM.

The chain links TRBV28 to TRBJ2-3, with D perhaps TRBD2 (6 bases). Sequencing was performed on blood. This TCR was sampled from a man aged 25-40 years with Graves' ophthalmopathy. CDR3 in amino acids: CASKPGGRFTDTQYF. The CDR3 bases are TGTGCCAGCAAACCCGGTGGGAGGTTCACAGATACGCAGTATTTT.